The clone carrying this TCR beta chain was recorded a few times. This sample is drawn from a study of blood T cell repertoires in COVID-19. Study at large: COVID-19 samples, acute and convalescent, were from the United States, Italy and Spain. PBMCs, B-cell-depleted T cells, or T cells provided the cDNA or gDNA that made up the material.

Germline CDR1 reads MNHNY; CDR2 reads SVGAGI (reference sequence). The CDR3 is 12 residues long. The ends were cut back, 6 bases at V and 1 base at J, with 5 bases in the middle. Original analysis: Nucleated cell number was recorded as an estimate derived from reference gene primer amplification. Clones were sequenced by immunoSEQ multiplex PCR, and TCRdb holds only the in-frame ones, with some missing. The V and J calls and the clone size are those of that table, but D and trimming were determined from the DNA. The top ten hold roughly 1.3% of the sample, which has some 220,000 clones, 75% to 85% seen once. Recruited during active infection, patients (from Seattle) were subsequently followed longitudinally.

The rearrangement uses TRBV6-6 and TRBJ2-3; maybe TRBD1 (5 bases). The sequence was collected from a woman younger than 45 with COVID-19, enrolled during active disease. The sequenced material came from peripheral blood. CDR3 coding DNA: TGTGCCAGCAGGACAGGCACAGATACGCAGTATTTT. As protein: CASRTGTDTQYF.